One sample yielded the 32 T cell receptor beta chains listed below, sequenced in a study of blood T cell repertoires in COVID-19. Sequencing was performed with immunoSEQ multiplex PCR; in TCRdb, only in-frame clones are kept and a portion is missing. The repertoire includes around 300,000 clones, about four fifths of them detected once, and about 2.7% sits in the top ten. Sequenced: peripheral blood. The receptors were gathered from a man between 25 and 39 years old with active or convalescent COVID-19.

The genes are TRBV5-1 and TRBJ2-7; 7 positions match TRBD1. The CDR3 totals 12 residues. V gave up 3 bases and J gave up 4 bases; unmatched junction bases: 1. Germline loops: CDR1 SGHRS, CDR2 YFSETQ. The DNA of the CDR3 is TGCGCCAGCAGCTCGGGACAGTACGAGCAGTACTTC. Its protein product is CASSSGQYEQYF. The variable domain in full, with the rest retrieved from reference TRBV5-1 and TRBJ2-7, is KAGVTQTPRYLIKTRGQQVTLSCSPISGHRSVSWYQQTPGQGLQFLFEYFSETQRNKGNFPGRFSGRQFSNSRSEMNVSTLELGDSALYLCASSSGQYEQYFGPGTRLTVT.

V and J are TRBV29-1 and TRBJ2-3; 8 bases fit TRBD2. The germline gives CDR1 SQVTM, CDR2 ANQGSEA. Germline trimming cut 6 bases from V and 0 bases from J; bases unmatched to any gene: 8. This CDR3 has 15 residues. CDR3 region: CSVVTSGSSTDTQYF. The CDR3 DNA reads TGCAGCGTCGTAACTAGCGGATCTAGCACAGATACGCAGTATTTT.

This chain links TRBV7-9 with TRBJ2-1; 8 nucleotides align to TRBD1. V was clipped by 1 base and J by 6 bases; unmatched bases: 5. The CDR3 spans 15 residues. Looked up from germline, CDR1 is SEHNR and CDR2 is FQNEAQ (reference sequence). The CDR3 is CASSLVGTGFNEQFF. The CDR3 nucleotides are TGTGCCAGCAGCTTAGTTGGGACAGGCTTCAATGAGCAGTTCTTC.

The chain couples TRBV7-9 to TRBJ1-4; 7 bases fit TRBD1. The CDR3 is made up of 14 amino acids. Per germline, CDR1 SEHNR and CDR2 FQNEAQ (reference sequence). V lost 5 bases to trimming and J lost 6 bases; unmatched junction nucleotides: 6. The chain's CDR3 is CASSLQGTDEKLFF. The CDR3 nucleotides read TGTGCCAGCAGCCTTCAAGGGACAGATGAAAAACTGTTTTTT.

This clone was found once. The DNA of the CDR3 is TGCGCCAGCAGCCAAGATTCACTGGGAAACACCATATATTTT. Translation gives CASSQDSLGNTIYF. This chain uses TRBV4-3 with TRBJ1-3; no clear D. V was trimmed by 0 bases and J by 4 bases, leaving 7 bases between them. In germline, CDR1 is LGHNA, CDR2 YSLEER. The CDR3 spans 14 residues.

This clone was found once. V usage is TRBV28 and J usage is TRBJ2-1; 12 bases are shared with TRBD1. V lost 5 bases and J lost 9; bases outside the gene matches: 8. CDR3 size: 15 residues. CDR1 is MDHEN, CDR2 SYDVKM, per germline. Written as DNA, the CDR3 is TGTGCCAGCAGTGGGCCGGGACAGGGGGCTCGTGAGCAGTTCTTC. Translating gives CASSGPGQGAREQFF.

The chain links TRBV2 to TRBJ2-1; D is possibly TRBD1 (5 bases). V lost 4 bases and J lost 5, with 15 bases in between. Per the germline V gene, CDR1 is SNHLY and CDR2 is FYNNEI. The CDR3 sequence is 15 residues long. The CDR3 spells CASSVGLLDHNEQFF. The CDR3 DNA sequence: TGTGCCAGCAGTGTGGGGCTTCTAGACCACAATGAGCAGTTCTTC.

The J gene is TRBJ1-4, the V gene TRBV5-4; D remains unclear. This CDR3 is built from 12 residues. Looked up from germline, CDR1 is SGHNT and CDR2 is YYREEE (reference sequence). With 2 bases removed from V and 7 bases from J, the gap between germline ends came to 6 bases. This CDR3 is CASSFLSEKLFF. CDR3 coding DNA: TGTGCCAGCAGCTTCTTGAGTGAAAAACTGTTTTTT. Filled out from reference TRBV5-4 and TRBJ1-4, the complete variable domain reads ETGVTQSPTHLIKTRGQQVTLRCSSQSGHNTVSWYQQALGQGPQFIFQYYREEENGRGNFPPRFSGLQFPNYSSELNVNALELDDSALYLCASSFLSEKLFFGSGTQLSVL.

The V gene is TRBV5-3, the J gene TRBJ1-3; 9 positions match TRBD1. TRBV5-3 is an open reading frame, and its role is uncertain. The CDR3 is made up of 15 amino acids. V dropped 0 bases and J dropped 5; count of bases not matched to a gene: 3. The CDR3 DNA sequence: TGTGCCAGAAGCTTGGGTGGACAGGGGAGAAACACCATATATTTT. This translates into CARSLGGQGRNTIYF.

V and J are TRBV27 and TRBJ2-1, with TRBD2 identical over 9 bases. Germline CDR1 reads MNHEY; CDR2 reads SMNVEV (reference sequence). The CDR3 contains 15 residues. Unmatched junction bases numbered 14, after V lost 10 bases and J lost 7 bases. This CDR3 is CATQKIGTSINEQFF. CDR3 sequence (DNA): TGTGCCACCCAAAAAATCGGGACTAGCATTAATGAGCAGTTCTTC.

The CDR3 coding sequence is TGTGCCACCAGTGAGCGACAGGGGGTAAGAGGGGCTGAAGCTTTCTTT. Amino acid sequence: CATSERQGVRGAEAFF. The chain has TRBV24-1 and TRBJ1-1; TRBD1 aligns across 9 bases. Germline V gene sequence: CDR1 KGHDR, CDR2 SFDVKD. V shed 4 bases and J 6 bases; nucleotides not matched to a gene: 11. CDR3 length equals 16 residues.

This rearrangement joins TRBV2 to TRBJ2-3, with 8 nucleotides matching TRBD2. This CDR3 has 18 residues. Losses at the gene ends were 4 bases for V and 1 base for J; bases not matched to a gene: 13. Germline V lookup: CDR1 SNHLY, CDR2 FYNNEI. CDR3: CASSVPVGTSGRTDTQYF. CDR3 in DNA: TGTGCCAGCAGTGTCCCGGTGGGAACTAGCGGACGCACAGATACGCAGTATTTT.

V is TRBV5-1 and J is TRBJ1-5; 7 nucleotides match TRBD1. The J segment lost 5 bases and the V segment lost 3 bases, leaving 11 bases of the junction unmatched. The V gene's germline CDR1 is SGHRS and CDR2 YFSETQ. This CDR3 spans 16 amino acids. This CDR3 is CASSCPRQGADQPQHF. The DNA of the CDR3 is TGCGCCAGCAGCTGCCCCCGACAGGGAGCAGATCAGCCCCAGCATTTT.

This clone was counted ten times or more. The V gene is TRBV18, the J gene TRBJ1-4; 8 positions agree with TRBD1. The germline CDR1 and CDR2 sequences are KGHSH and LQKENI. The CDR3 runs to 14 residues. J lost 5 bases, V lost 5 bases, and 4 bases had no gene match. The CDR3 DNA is TGTGCCAGCTCAGAGACAGGGGACAATGAAAAACTGTTTTTT. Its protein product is CASSETGDNEKLFF.

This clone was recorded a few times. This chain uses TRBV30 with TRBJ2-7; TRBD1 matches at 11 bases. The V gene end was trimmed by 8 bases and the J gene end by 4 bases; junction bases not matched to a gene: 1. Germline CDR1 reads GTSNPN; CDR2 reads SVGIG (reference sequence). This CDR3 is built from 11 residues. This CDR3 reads CAGTGGYEQYF. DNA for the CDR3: TGTGCCGGGACAGGGGGGTACGAGCAGTACTTC.

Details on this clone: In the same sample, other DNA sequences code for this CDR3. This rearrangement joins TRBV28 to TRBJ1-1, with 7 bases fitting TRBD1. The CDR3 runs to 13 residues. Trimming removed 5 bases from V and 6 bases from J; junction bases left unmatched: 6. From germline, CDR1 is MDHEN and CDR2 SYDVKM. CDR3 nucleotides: TGTGCCAGCAGTCGCGGGACAGCTCCTGAAGCTTTCTTT. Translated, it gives CASSRGTAPEAFF. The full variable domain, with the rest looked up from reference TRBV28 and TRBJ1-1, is DVKVTQSSRYLVKRTGEKVFLECVQDMDHENMFWYRQDPGLGLRLIYFSYDVKMKEKGDIPEGYSVSREKKERFSLILESASTNQTSMYLCASSRGTAPEAFFGQGTRLTVV.

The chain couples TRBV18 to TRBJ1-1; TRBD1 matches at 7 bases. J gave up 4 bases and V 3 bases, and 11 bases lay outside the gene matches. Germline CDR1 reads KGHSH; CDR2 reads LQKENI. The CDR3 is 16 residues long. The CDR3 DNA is TGTGCCAGCTCACCTGAACAGGGGTGGTCGAGCACTGAAGCTTTCTTT. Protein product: CASSPEQGWSSTEAFF.

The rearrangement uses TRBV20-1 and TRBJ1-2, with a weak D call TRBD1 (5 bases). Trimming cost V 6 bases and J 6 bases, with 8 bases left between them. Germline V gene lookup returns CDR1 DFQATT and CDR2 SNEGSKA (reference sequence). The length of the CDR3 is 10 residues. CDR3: CSALRDGYTF. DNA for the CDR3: TGCAGTGCCCTCAGGGATGGCTACACCTTC.

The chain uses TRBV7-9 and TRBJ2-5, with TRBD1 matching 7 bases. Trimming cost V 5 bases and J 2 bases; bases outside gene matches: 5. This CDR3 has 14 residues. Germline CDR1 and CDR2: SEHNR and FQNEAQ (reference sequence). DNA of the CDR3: TGTGCCAGCAGCAATAGGACAGGACAAGAGACCCAGTACTTC. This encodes CASSNRTGQETQYF.

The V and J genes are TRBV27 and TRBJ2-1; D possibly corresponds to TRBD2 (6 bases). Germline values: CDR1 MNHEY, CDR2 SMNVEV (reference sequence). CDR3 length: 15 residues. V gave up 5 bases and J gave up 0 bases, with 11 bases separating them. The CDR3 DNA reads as TGTGCCAGCAGTCCGACCGGGGGCTCCTACAATGAGCAGTTCTTC. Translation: CASSPTGGSYNEQFF.

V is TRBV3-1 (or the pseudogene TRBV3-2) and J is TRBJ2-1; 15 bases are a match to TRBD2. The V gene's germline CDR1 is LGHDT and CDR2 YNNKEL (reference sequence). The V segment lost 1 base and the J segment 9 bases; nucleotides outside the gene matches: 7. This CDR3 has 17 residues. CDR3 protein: CASSQAVGLAGGLEQFF. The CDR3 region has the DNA TGTGCCAGCAGCCAAGCCGTAGGACTAGCGGGGGGGCTTGAGCAGTTCTTC.

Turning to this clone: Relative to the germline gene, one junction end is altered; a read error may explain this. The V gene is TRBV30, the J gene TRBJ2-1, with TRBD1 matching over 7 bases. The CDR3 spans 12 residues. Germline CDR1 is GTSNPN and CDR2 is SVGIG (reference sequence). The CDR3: CAWRQGQSGVLF. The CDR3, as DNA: TGTGCCTGGAGACAGGGGCAGTCCGGCGTCCTCTTC.

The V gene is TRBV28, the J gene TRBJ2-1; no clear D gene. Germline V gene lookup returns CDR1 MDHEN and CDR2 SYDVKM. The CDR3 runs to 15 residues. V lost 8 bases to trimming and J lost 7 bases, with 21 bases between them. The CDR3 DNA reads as TGTGCCAGCCCCCCGGGTCAAGAAGTCTTAAATGAGCAGTTCTTC. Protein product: CASPPGQEVLNEQFF.

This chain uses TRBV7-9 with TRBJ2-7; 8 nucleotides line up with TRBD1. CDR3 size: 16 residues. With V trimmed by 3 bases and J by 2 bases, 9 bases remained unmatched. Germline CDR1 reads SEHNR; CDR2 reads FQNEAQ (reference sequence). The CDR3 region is CASSFFRQGKAYEQYF. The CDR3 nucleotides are TGTGCCAGCAGCTTTTTTAGACAGGGGAAAGCCTACGAGCAGTACTTC.

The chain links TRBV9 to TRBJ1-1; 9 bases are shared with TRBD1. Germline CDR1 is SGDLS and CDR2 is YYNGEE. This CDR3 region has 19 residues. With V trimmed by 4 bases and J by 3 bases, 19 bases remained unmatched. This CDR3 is CASSFAWETGGLGDTEAFF. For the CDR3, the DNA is TGTGCCAGCAGCTTCGCCTGGGAGACAGGGGGGCTTGGGGACACTGAAGCTTTCTTT.

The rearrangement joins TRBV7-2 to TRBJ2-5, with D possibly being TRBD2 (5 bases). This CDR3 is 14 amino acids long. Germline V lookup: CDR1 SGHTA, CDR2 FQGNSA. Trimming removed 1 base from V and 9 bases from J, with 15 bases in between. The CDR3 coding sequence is TGTGCCAGCAGCTTAGATAAAGGCTACGGGGCCCAGTACTTC. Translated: CASSLDKGYGAQYF.

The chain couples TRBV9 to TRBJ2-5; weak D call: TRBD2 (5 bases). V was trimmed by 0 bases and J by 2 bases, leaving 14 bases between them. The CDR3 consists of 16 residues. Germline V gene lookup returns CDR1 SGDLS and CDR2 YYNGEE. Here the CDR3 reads CASSVGGSSGQETQYF. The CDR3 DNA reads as TGTGCCAGCAGCGTAGGAGGGAGCTCGGGGCAAGAGACCCAGTACTTC.

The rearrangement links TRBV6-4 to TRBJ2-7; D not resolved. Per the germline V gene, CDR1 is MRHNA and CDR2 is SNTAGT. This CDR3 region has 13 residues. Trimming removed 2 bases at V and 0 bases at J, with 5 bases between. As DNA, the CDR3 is TGTGCCAGCAGTGACCCTAGCTCCTACGAGCAGTACTTC. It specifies CASSDPSSYEQYF.

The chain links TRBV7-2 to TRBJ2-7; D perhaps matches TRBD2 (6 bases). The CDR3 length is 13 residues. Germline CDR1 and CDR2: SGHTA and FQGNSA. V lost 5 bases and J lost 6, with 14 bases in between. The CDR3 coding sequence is TGTGCCAGCAGCGTGGGACTCTTCTCCGAGCAGTACTTC. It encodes CASSVGLFSEQYF.

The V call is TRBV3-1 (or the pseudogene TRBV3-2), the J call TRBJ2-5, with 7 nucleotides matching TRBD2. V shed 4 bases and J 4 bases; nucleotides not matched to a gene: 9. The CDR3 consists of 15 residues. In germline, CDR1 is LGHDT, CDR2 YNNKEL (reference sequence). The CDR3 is CASSLLRDYGETQYF. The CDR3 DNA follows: TGTGCCAGCAGCCTGTTGAGGGACTACGGAGAGACCCAGTACTTC.

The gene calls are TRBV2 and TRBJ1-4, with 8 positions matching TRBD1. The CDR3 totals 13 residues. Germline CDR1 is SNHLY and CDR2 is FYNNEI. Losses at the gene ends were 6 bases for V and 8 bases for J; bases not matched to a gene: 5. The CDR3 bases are TGTGCCAGCAGCCCCAGGGGGCGGGAAAAACTGTTTTTT. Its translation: CASSPRGREKLFF.

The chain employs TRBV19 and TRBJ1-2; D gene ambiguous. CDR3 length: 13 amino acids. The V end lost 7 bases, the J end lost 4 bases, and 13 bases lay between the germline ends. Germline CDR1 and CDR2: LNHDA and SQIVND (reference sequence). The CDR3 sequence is CASTPGRGYGYTF. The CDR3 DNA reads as TGTGCCAGTACCCCCGGAAGAGGCTATGGCTACACCTTC. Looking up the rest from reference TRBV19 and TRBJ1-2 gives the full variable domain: DGGITQSPKYLFRKEGQNVTLSCEQNLNHDAMYWYRQDPGQGLRLIYYSQIVNDFQKGDIAEGYSVSREKKESFPLTVTSAQKNPTAFYLCASTPGRGYGYTFGSGTRLTVV.